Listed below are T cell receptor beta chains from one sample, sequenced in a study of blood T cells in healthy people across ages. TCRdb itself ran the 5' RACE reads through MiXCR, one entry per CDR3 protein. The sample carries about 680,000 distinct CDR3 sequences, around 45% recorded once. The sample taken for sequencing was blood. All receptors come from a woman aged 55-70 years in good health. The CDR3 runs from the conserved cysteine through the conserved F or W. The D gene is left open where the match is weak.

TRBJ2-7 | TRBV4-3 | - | CASSQEAGQPYEQYF
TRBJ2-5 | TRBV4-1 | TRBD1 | CASAGRATGGKTQYF
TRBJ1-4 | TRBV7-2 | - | CASSPTGQEKLFF
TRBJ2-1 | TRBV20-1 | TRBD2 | CSALKRDSGENNEQFF
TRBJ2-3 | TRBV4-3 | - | CASSQVGPGSPTDTQYF
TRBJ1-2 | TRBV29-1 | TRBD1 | CSAAGTGGGGYTF
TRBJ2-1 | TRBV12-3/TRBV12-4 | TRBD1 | CASRATGQLSYNEQFF
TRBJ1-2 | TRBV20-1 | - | CSAGGGRTAFYGYTF
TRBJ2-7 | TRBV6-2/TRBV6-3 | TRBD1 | CATLSATGDHEQYF
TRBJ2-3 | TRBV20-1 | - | CSALDFSTDTQYF
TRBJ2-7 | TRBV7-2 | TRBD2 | CASSFRVGRESEQYF